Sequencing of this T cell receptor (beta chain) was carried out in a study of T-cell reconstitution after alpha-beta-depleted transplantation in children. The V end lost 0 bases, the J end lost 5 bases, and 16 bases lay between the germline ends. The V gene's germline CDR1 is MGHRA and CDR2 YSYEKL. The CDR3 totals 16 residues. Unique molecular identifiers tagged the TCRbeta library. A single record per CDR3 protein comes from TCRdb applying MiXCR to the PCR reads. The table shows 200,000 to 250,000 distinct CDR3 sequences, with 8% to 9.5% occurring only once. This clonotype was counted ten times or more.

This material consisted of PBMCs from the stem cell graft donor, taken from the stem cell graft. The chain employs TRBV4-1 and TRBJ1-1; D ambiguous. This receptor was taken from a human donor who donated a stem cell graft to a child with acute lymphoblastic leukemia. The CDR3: CASSQDPRMTWTEAFF. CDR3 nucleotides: TGCGCCAGCAGCCAAGATCCGCGAATGACTTGGACTGAAGCTTTCTTT.